These 29 T cell receptor beta chains share one sample of origin, sequenced in a study of graft-versus-host responses after intestinal transplantation. Their antigen targets remain unknown. Method: immunoSEQ multiplex PCR; TCRdb's copy keeps in-frame clones and lacks some. This table has some 120,000 clones, just under 95% appearing once. This specimen consisted of unstimulated CD8+ T cells sorted from spleen or lymph node cells, obtained before transplant. The receptors come from a human donor who was the organ donor for an intestinal transplant.

This clone has a handful of counts. This sequence joins TRBV27 and TRBJ2-6; D remains ambiguous. Germline CDR1 MNHEY, CDR2 SMNVEV (reference sequence). The CDR3 has 13 amino acids. V dropped 5 bases and J dropped 0 bases, with 2 bases sitting between them. The CDR3 nucleotides read TGTGCCAGCAGTAACTCTGGGGCCAACGTCCTGACTTTC. This gives the protein CASSNSGANVLTF.

V and J are TRBV5-6 and TRBJ2-6; a weak D match, TRBD2 (5 bases). This CDR3 comprises 15 residues. CDR1 is SGHDT and CDR2 is YYEEEE in the germline V gene. Trimming pared 4 bases from V and 0 bases from J, leaving 8 bases between. DNA for the CDR3: TGTGCCAGCAGCGTAGCGTACTCTGGGGCCAACGTCCTGACTTTC. It translates to CASSVAYSGANVLTF.

V is TRBV9 and J is TRBJ2-1, with 8 bases that match TRBD2. Trimming cost V 2 bases and J 0 bases; bases outside gene matches: 7. The V gene's germline CDR1 is SGDLS and CDR2 YYNGEE. The CDR3 extends over 17 amino acids. This chain's CDR3 is CASSVEAGGLSYNEQFF. The CDR3, as DNA: TGTGCCAGCAGCGTTGAGGCGGGAGGACTCTCCTACAATGAGCAGTTCTTC.

V usage is TRBV30 and J usage is TRBJ2-1; D is unclear. Trimming stripped 0 bases from V and 4 bases from J, with 7 bases between. Looked up from germline, CDR1 is GTSNPN and CDR2 is SVGIG (reference sequence). This CDR3 spans 13 amino acids. The CDR3 coding sequence is TGTGCCTGGAGTGTTGTGGATTACAATGAGCAGTTCTTC. The encoded protein is CAWSVVDYNEQFF.

This chain joins TRBV19 and TRBJ1-5; D gene uncertain. Per the germline V gene, CDR1 is LNHDA and CDR2 is SQIVND (reference sequence). V dropped 7 bases and J dropped 4 bases, with 11 bases sitting between them. CDR3 length: 13 residues. The CDR3 sequence: CASTPGSNQPQHF. Written as DNA, the CDR3 is TGTGCCAGTACCCCAGGTTCTAATCAGCCCCAGCATTTT.

The chain recombines TRBV16 with TRBJ1-2; the D is unclear. CDR1 and CDR2 from the germline V gene are KGHSY and FQNENV. This CDR3 region has 14 residues. With 5 bases removed from V and 1 base from J, the gap between germline ends came to 11 bases. The CDR3 reads CASSSGVVNYGYTF. The DNA of the CDR3 is TGTGCCAGCAGCTCGGGCGTAGTTAACTATGGCTACACCTTC.

This chain joins TRBV4-1 and TRBJ2-2; D remains ambiguous. V was cut by 0 bases and J by 3 bases, with 2 bases left in between. The CDR3 loop spans 13 amino acids. Germline assignment: CDR1 MGHRA and CDR2 YSYEKL. The CDR3 region has the DNA TGCGCCAGCAGCCAAGACTACACCGGGGAGCTGTTTTTT. Its protein product is CASSQDYTGELFF.

The chain uses TRBV7-2 and TRBJ2-1, with D possibly being TRBD1 or TRBD2 (5 bases each). Germline V lookup: CDR1 SGHTA, CDR2 FQGNSA. Trimming removed 3 bases from V and 6 bases from J, with 9 bases in between. CDR3 length: 13 residues. This CDR3 is CASSFGDLNEQFF. The CDR3 nucleotides are TGTGCCAGCAGCTTCGGGGACCTCAATGAGCAGTTCTTC.

The chain links TRBV14 to TRBJ1-2; no firm D call. CDR3 length: 12 residues. Germline CDR1 and CDR2: SGHDN and FVKESK. Trimming stripped 3 bases from V and 4 bases from J, with 6 bases between. CDR3 residues: CASSQRVYGYTF. In nucleotides, the CDR3 is TGTGCCAGCAGCCAGAGGGTCTATGGCTACACCTTC. Looking up the rest from reference TRBV14 and TRBJ1-2 gives the full variable domain: EAGVTQFPSHSVIEKGQTVTLRCDPISGHDNLYWYRRVMGKEIKFLLHFVKESKQDESGMPNNRFLAERTGGTYSTLKVQPAELEDSGVYFCASSQRVYGYTFGSGTRLTVV.

The J gene is TRBJ2-7, the V gene TRBV19, with D possibly being TRBD1 (7 bases). The CDR3 has 13 amino acids. Trimming stripped 5 bases from V and 1 base from J, with 9 bases between. Germline V gene sequence: CDR1 LNHDA, CDR2 SQIVND (reference sequence). The CDR3 reads CASSAGQSYEQYF. CDR3 DNA: TGTGCCAGTAGTGCGGGACAGTCCTACGAGCAGTACTTC.

The CDR3 loop is CASSLGLEQETQYF. CDR3 DNA: TGTGCCAGCAGCTTAGGCTTAGAACAAGAGACCCAGTACTTC. This chain uses TRBV13 with TRBJ2-5, with D unclear. The CDR3 is made up of 14 amino acids. Germline V gene sequence: CDR1 PRHDT, CDR2 FYEKMQ (reference sequence). Trimming shortened V by 0 bases and J by 2 bases, and 7 bases separated the two germline ends.

This clone occurred once. This same CDR3 is encoded by further DNA sequences in the sample. The rearrangement uses TRBV18 and TRBJ1-5; no clear D. Looked up from germline, CDR1 is KGHSH and CDR2 is LQKENI. This CDR3 is 18 amino acids long. V gave up 3 bases and J gave up 4 bases, with 22 bases separating them. For the CDR3, the DNA is TGTGCCAGCTCACCGCCGTTCCAGTTCGGGGAGAAGAATCAGCCCCAGCATTTT. Translation: CASSPPFQFGEKNQPQHF.

This chain joins TRBV30 and TRBJ2-5; 7 bases fit TRBD2. The V gene end was trimmed by 2 bases and the J gene end by 9 bases; junction bases not matched to a gene: 12. The CDR3 covers 14 residues. From germline, CDR1 is GTSNPN and CDR2 SVGIG (reference sequence). CDR3 DNA: TGTGCCTGGAGTAAACCCTCTAGCGGTGGGGCCCAGTACTTC. It translates to CAWSKPSSGGAQYF.

The chain carries TRBV27 and TRBJ1-2; a weak D match, TRBD1 (5 bases). The CDR3 runs to 14 residues. V was shortened by 5 bases and J by 4 bases, with 14 bases between the two germline ends. In germline, CDR1 is MNHEY, CDR2 SMNVEV (reference sequence). The CDR3 nucleotides read TGTGCCAGCAGTGTCCGGGGGGTGGGCTATGGCTACACCTTC. Protein sequence: CASSVRGVGYGYTF.

This clone was seen only a few times. The chain employs TRBV4-3 and TRBJ2-1; 9 positions agree with TRBD1. The germline CDR1 and CDR2 sequences are LGHNA and YSLEER. V lost 6 bases to trimming and J lost 3 bases; unmatched junction nucleotides: 3. The CDR3 runs to 14 residues. CDR3 residues: CASSPGQGYNEQFF. For the CDR3, the DNA is TGCGCCAGCAGTCCGGGACAGGGCTACAATGAGCAGTTCTTC.

The DNA of the CDR3 is TGCAGCGTTGAATCAAGGAACGACTACGAGCAGTACTTC. It yields the protein CSVESRNDYEQYF. The genes are TRBV29-1 and TRBJ2-7; D unclear. The germline V gene encodes CDR1 SQVTM and CDR2 ANQGSEA. The CDR3 extends over 13 amino acids. V dropped 2 bases and J dropped 3 bases, with 11 bases sitting between them.

A remark on this clone: One end of the junction does not line up with germline, which may come from a read error. The V gene is TRBV6-5, the J gene TRBJ2-7, with D perhaps TRBD2 (7 bases). The CDR3 runs to 14 residues. CDR1 is MNHEY, CDR2 SVGAGI, per germline. CDR3 DNA: TGTGCCACCAAAGGGGGGCCTAGCCTGAGGAGGGGAGGGTTC. This codes for CATKGGPSLRRGGF.

The V and J genes are TRBV5-1 and TRBJ2-7; D is undetermined. CDR3 length: 14 amino acids. Trimming took 0 bases from V and 1 from J, leaving 8 bases between them. Germline V lookup: CDR1 SGHRS, CDR2 YFSETQ. The CDR3 region is CASSLAGISYEQYF. CDR3 nucleotides: TGCGCCAGCAGCTTGGCTGGTATTTCCTACGAGCAGTACTTC.

The chain recombines TRBV7-8 with TRBJ1-1, with 7 bases identical to TRBD1. Per germline, CDR1 SGHVS and CDR2 FQNEAQ. The CDR3 length is 17 residues. V was pared by 3 bases and J by 0 bases, with 10 bases of the junction left unmatched. The CDR3 spells CASSFNPRDRLNTEAFF. As DNA, the CDR3 is TGTGCCAGCAGCTTCAACCCCAGGGACAGATTGAACACTGAAGCTTTCTTT. The full variable domain, its missing parts supplied by reference TRBV7-8 and TRBJ1-1, is GAGVSQSPRYKVAKRGQDVALRCDPISGHVSLFWYQQALGQGPEFLTYFQNEAQLDKSGLPSDRFFAERPEGSVSTLKIQRTQQEDSAVYLCASSFNPRDRLNTEAFFGQGTRLTVV.

The chain's CDR3 is CASSLTMNTEAFF. The DNA for the CDR3 is TGTGCCAGCAGTTTAACAATGAACACTGAAGCTTTCTTT. The chain links TRBV27 to TRBJ1-1; D is unclear. Trimming left V 2 bases short and J 0 bases short, with 4 bases between. CDR3 length: 13 amino acids. CDR1 MNHEY and CDR2 SMNVEV come from the germline V gene (reference sequence).

The rearrangement joins TRBV4-1 to TRBJ2-2; D possibly corresponds to TRBD1 (5 bases). This CDR3 comprises 15 residues. The germline V gene has CDR1 MGHRA and CDR2 YSYEKL. V gave up 1 base and J gave up 1 base, with 7 bases separating them. The CDR3 sequence is CASSQVTGNTGELFF. The CDR3 bases are TGCGCCAGCAGCCAAGTCACAGGGAACACCGGGGAGCTGTTTTTT.

The V gene is TRBV5-4, the J gene TRBJ2-3; D unresolved. The CDR3 spans 12 residues. CDR1 and CDR2 from the germline V gene are SGHNT and YYREEE (reference sequence). The V end was cut by 5 bases, the J end by 6 bases, with 10 bases between. The CDR3 coding sequence is TGTGCCAGCAGTGATTGGTCCGATACGCAGTATTTT. It is translated as CASSDWSDTQYF.

CDR3: CASSLMPGQNNYGYTF. Here the CDR3 DNA reads TGTGCCAGCAGTCTTATGCCGGGACAGAACAACTATGGCTACACCTTC. The chain links TRBV7-6 to TRBJ1-2; 7 bases are a match to TRBD1. Germline CDR1 SGHVS, CDR2 FNYEAQ. V was pared by 6 bases and J by 2 bases, with 12 bases of the junction left unmatched. The CDR3 length is 16 residues. The whole variable domain, remainder taken from reference TRBV7-6 and TRBJ1-2, is GAGVSQSPRYKVTKRGQDVALRCDPISGHVSLYWYRQALGQGPEFLTYFNYEAQQDKSGLPNDRFSAERPEGSISTLTIQRTEQRDSAMYRCASSLMPGQNNYGYTFGSGTRLTVV.

On this clone itself: Germline and junction disagree at one end, which may indicate a read error. This sample includes further DNA sequences coding for the same CDR3. The chain is built from TRBV4-1 and TRBJ1-1; 7 bases map to TRBD1. CDR1 and CDR2 (germline): MGHRA, YSYEKL. The CDR3 extends over 18 amino acids. As DNA, the CDR3 is TGCGCCAGCAGTCAAGACAGGGCGGTTCTGGGATGGAACACTGAAGCTTTCTTT. Protein sequence: CASSQDRAVLGWNTEAFF.

The V call is TRBV27, the J call TRBJ1-2, with D possibly being TRBD1 (6 bases). This CDR3 contains 17 residues. Trimming cost V 2 bases and J 3 bases, with 19 bases left between them. The germline gives CDR1 MNHEY, CDR2 SMNVEV (reference sequence). The DNA of the CDR3 is TGTGCCAGCAGTTTAAGCCCCCGACAGGCGTTTGACTATGGCTACACCTTC. Translating gives CASSLSPRQAFDYGYTF.

The chain combines TRBV9 with TRBJ1-2; D unresolved. The germline CDR1 and CDR2 sequences are SGDLS and YYNGEE. This CDR3 has 15 amino acids. V lost 0 bases and J lost 6, with 15 bases in between. CDR3 in DNA: TGTGCCAGCAGCGTAGTTACGGATTCCCGCCATGGCTACACCTTC. It yields the protein CASSVVTDSRHGYTF.

The V gene is TRBV19, the J gene TRBJ2-1, with D perhaps matching TRBD2 (5 bases). Germline loops: CDR1 LNHDA, CDR2 SQIVND (reference sequence). The CDR3 length is 14 residues. Trimming took off 5 bases at V and 4 bases at J, with 12 bases between the two ends. The CDR3 loop is CASSPQLGYNEQFF. As DNA, the CDR3 is TGTGCCAGTAGTCCACAACTAGGATACAATGAGCAGTTCTTC.

The chain couples TRBV30 to TRBJ2-7; 11 nucleotides line up with TRBD2. Germline assignment: CDR1 GTSNPN and CDR2 SVGIG (reference sequence). This CDR3 comprises 14 residues. J lost 4 bases, V lost 3 bases, and 5 bases had no gene match. The CDR3 nucleotides are TGTGCCTGGAGGGAGACTAGCGGGATTTACGAGCAGTACTTC. It codes for CAWRETSGIYEQYF.

This chain joins TRBV5-1 and TRBJ2-7; 10 bases line up with TRBD2. Germline CDR1 is SGHRS and CDR2 is YFSETQ. The CDR3 totals 15 residues. Trimming cost V 4 bases and J 4 bases; bases outside gene matches: 8. The CDR3 DNA sequence: TGCGCCAGCAGCCACACGGGACTAGCGAAATACGAGCAGTACTTC. This translates into CASSHTGLAKYEQYF. Full variable domain (missing parts from reference TRBV5-1 and TRBJ2-7): KAGVTQTPRYLIKTRGQQVTLSCSPISGHRSVSWYQQTPGQGLQFLFEYFSETQRNKGNFPGRFSGRQFSNSRSEMNVSTLELGDSALYLCASSHTGLAKYEQYFGPGTRLTVT.